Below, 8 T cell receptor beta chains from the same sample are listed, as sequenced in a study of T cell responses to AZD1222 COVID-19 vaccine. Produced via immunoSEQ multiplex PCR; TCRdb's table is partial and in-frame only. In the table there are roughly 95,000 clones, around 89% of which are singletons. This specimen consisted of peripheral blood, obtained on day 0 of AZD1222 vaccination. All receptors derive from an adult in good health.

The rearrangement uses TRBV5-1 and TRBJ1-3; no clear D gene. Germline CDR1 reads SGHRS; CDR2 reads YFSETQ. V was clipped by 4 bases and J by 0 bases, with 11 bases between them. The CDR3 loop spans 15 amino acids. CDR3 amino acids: CASSRGRSSGNTIYF. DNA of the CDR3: TGCGCCAGCAGCAGAGGACGGAGCTCTGGAAACACCATATATTTT.

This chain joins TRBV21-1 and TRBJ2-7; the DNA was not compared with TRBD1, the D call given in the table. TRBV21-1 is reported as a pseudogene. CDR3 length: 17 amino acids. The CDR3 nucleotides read TGTGCCAGCAGCAAAACGAAGGGGGCCAGAACCTCCTACGAGCAGTACTTC. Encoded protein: CASSKTKGARTSYEQYF.

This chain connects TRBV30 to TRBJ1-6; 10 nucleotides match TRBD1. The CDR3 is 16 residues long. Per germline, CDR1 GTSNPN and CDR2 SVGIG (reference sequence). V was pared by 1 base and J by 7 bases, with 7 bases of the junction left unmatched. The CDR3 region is CAWSGDRGQGNSPLHF. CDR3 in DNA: TGTGCCTGGAGTGGAGACAGGGGGCAGGGGAATTCACCCCTCCACTTT.

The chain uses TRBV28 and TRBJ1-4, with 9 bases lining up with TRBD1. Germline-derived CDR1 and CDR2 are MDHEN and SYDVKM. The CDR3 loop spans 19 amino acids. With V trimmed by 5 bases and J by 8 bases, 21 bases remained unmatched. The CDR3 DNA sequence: TGTGCCAGCAGTCGATTGGATTTACAGGGGGCGAGTTTTTTCGAAAAACTGTTTTTT. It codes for CASSRLDLQGASFFEKLFF.

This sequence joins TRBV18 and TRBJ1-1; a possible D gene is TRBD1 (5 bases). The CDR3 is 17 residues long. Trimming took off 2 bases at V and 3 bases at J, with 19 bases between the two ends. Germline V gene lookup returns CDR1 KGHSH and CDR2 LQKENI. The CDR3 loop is CASSPSPSGIGHTEAFF. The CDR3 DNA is TGTGCCAGCTCACCATCGCCCTCAGGGATTGGTCACACTGAAGCTTTCTTT.

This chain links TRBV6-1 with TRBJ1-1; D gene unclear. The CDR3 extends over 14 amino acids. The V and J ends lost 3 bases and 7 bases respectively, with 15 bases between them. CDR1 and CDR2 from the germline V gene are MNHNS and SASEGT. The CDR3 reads CASSDTPAIDEAFF. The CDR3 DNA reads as TGTGCCAGCAGTGATACCCCTGCTATCGATGAAGCTTTCTTT.

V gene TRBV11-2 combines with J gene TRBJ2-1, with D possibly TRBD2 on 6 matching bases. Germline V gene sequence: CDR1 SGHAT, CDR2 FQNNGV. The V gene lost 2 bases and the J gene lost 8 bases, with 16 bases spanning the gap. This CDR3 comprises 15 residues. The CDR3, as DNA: TGTGCCAGCAGCTTACTACGGGACTCCCACTATGAGCAGTTCTTC. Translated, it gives CASSLLRDSHYEQFF.

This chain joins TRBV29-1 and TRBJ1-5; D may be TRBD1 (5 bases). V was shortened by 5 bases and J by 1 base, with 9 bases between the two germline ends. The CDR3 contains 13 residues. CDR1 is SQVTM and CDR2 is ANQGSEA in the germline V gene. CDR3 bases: TGCAGCGTTTCACAGGAGAGCAATCAGCCCCAGCATTTT. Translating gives CSVSQESNQPQHF.